The T cell receptor (beta chain) under discussion was sequenced for a study of T cells in Graves' hyperthyroidism and ophthalmopathy. Study findings and constraints: Also found in blood were most expanded thyroid clonotypes above 0.001. The model foresaw ophthalmopathy a median about 6.1 months prior to onset.

Amplified TCR beta CDR3 regions came from RNA transcripts. An initial round of RT-PCR targeting the TCR CDR3 relied on the HTBI primer set. TCRdb reanalysed the multiplex PCR reads using MiXCR and keeps one entry per CDR3 protein. The top ten hold 25% to 35% of the sample, which has 300,000 to 450,000 distinct CDR3 sequences, roughly 14% seen once. Uncontrolled infection, other autoimmune disease, pregnancy or lactation led to exclusion. Points on this clonotype: Its antigen is not identified.

The sample taken for sequencing was blood. The TCR comes from a young woman with Graves' hyperthyroidism that later progressed to Graves' ophthalmopathy.

The CDR3 DNA reads as TGTGCCAGTAGTATAGGATCCTTTGGCGAGCAGTACTTC. It encodes CASSIGSFGEQYF. The chain employs TRBV19 and TRBJ2-7; D not resolved. CDR3 size: 13 residues. Germline loops: CDR1 LNHDA, CDR2 SQIVND (reference sequence). The V and J ends lost 1 base and 6 bases respectively, with 10 bases between them.